The clone carrying this T cell receptor beta chain was picked up one time. The method was immunoSEQ multiplex PCR; TCRdb's version includes in-frame clones alone and lacks a portion of them. Among over a million clones listed, 78% were seen once. The CDR3 covers 17 residues. Trimming took off 9 bases at V and 3 bases at J, with 27 bases between the two ends. Germline V gene data show CDR1 as SGHAT and CDR2 as FQNNGV. Healthy HIV-negative adults without recent acute infections or vaccinations served as donors. The record originates from a study of shared clonotypes between healthy human individuals. Sequenced sample: memory CD4+ T cells from PBMCs. Subset meaning: CD45RA-negative fraction. This receptor was taken from a young man in good health. Some clones in this sample may be carry-over from other donors' samples. The rearrangement joins TRBV11-2 to TRBJ2-7, with D perhaps matching TRBD1 (6 bases). The CDR3 protein is CASSRTVTPGTHYEQYF. DNA for the CDR3: TGTGCCAGTAGCCGGACAGTGACGCCGGGAACTCACTACGAGCAGTACTTC.